Shown below are 12 T cell receptor beta chains from a single sample sequenced in a study of OX40 agonist ivuxolimab in advanced cancers. Method: immunoSEQ multiplex PCR; TCRdb's copy keeps in-frame clones and lacks some. The sample yields more than 60,000 clones, over 75% seen once. This specimen was CD4+ or CD8+ T cells sorted from blood, taken in a trial of the OX40 agonist ivuxolimab. These receptors all stem from an adult with an advanced solid tumor such as melanoma, head and neck, liver or kidney cancer.

This clone showed up just a few times. The chain employs TRBV9 and TRBJ1-1; D is ambiguous. Germline CDR1 is SGDLS and CDR2 is YYNGEE. Trimming left V 3 bases short and J 5 bases short, with 14 bases between. The CDR3 runs 14 residues. The CDR3 DNA sequence: TGTGCCAGCAGCGGGAGAAGGCGGGGAACTGAAGCTTTCTTT. It specifies CASSGRRRGTEAFF.

The genes are TRBV6-1 and TRBJ1-1; 7 bases are a match to TRBD1. The CDR3 is made up of 14 amino acids. CDR1 is MNHNS and CDR2 is SASEGT in the germline V gene. J was trimmed by 4 bases and V by 4 bases; bases with no gene match: 6. In nucleotides, the CDR3 is TGTGCCAGCAGTGTGGTGAAGGGGGCCACTGAAGCTTTCTTT. Amino acids: CASSVVKGATEAFF.

The J gene is TRBJ2-7, the V gene TRBV28, with 11 bases lining up with TRBD1. The V segment lost 1 base and the J segment 5 bases; nucleotides outside the gene matches: 10. The CDR3 consists of 17 residues. In germline, CDR1 is MDHEN, CDR2 SYDVKM. The CDR3 loop is CASSLSWTGGTVDEQYF. The CDR3 DNA reads as TGTGCCAGCAGTTTATCGTGGACAGGGGGCACGGTAGACGAGCAGTACTTC.

This chain links TRBV19 with TRBJ1-1; 7 positions agree with TRBD1. The germline V gene has CDR1 LNHDA and CDR2 SQIVND (reference sequence). CDR3 size: 15 residues. V shed 5 bases and J 3 bases; nucleotides not matched to a gene: 9. CDR3 DNA: TGTGCCAGTAGTTCAGCGACAGGGAGAGACACTGAAGCTTTCTTT. Protein product: CASSSATGRDTEAFF. The entire variable domain, with the rest obtained from reference TRBV19 and TRBJ1-1, is as follows: DGGITQSPKYLFRKEGQNVTLSCEQNLNHDAMYWYRQDPGQGLRLIYYSQIVNDFQKGDIAEGYSVSREKKESFPLTVTSAQKNPTAFYLCASSSATGRDTEAFFGQGTRLTVV.

The chain recombines TRBV9 with TRBJ2-1; either TRBD1 or TRBD2 may fit D (5 bases each). Trimming cost V 4 bases and J 10 bases, with 18 bases left between them. Germline CDR1 is SGDLS and CDR2 is YYNGEE. This CDR3 contains 14 residues. Here the CDR3 DNA reads TGTGCCAGCAGCCCGGCCGGGACCCAGAGGGAGCAGTTCTTC. Its translation is CASSPAGTQREQFF.

The V call is TRBV5-4, the J call TRBJ1-4, with 12 bases fitting TRBD1. This CDR3 is built from 14 residues. Germline CDR1 and CDR2: SGHNT and YYREEE (reference sequence). V trimming: 3 bases; J trimming: 11 bases; junction bases outside the gene matches: 5. The CDR3 sequence is CASSWDRGPSKLFF. CDR3 nucleotide sequence: TGTGCCAGCAGCTGGGACAGGGGGCCCTCTAAACTGTTTTTT.

The gene calls are TRBV5-4 and TRBJ1-2; possibly TRBD1 for D (6 bases). The CDR3 runs to 14 residues. Germline V gives CDR1 SGHNT, CDR2 YYREEE (reference sequence). The ends were cut back, 0 bases at V and 4 bases at J, with 10 bases in the middle. The CDR3, as DNA: TGTGCCAGCAGCTTGGCCGCAGGGGTCTATGGCTACACCTTC. It yields the protein CASSLAAGVYGYTF.

The chain combines TRBV4-2 with TRBJ2-1; 15 nucleotides align to TRBD2. The CDR3 contains 17 residues. The germline V gene has CDR1 LGHNA and CDR2 YNFKEQ. With V trimmed by 0 bases and J by 9 bases, 6 bases remained unmatched. The CDR3 sequence is CASSQDVGLAGGGEQFF. The CDR3 DNA reads as TGTGCCAGCAGCCAAGACGTGGGACTAGCGGGAGGCGGTGAGCAGTTCTTC.

The chain couples TRBV10-3 to TRBJ2-7; D call uncertain. Germline V CDR1 and CDR2: ENHRY, SYGVKD. The CDR3 has 13 residues. Trimming removed 7 bases from V and 4 bases from J, with 14 bases in between. This CDR3 reads CAIMTQSGYEQYF. The CDR3 nucleotides are TGTGCCATCATGACGCAGAGTGGATACGAGCAGTACTTC.

J is TRBJ1-2 and V is TRBV2, with TRBD1 as a possible D gene (5 bases). CDR1 and CDR2 from the germline V gene are SNHLY and FYNNEI. The CDR3 is 14 residues long. V lost 6 bases and J 2 bases, leaving 13 bases between the germline ends. The CDR3 DNA is TGTGCCAGCAGCCCCCAACAGGACAACTATGGCTACACCTTC. This translates into CASSPQQDNYGYTF.

The chain recombines TRBV7-9 with TRBJ2-7, with TRBD1 matching over 10 bases. CDR3 length equals 16 residues. The ends lost 1 base at V and 4 bases at J; junction bases unmatched: 7. Germline CDR1 reads SEHNR; CDR2 reads FQNEAQ (reference sequence). CDR3 DNA: TGTGCCAGCAGCTTAGACCGGGACAGGGGATTATACGAGCAGTACTTC. It codes for CASSLDRDRGLYEQYF. Looking up the rest from reference TRBV7-9 and TRBJ2-7 gives the full variable domain: DTGVSQNPRHKITKRGQNVTFRCDPISEHNRLYWYRQTLGQGPEFLTYFQNEAQLEKSRLLSDRFSAERPKGSFSTLEIQRTEQGDSAMYLCASSLDRDRGLYEQYFGPGTRLTVT.

This sequence joins TRBV10-3 and TRBJ1-2; TRBD1 is a possible D gene (6 bases). Deletions cut 6 bases from V and 2 bases from J, with 13 bases between. The CDR3 loop spans 14 amino acids. Per germline, CDR1 ENHRY and CDR2 SYGVKD. In DNA, the CDR3 is TGTGCCATCAGCGTTCGGACAGACAACTATGGCTACACCTTC. Translating it yields CAISVRTDNYGYTF.